The 10 T cell receptor beta chains reported below all come from one sample, sequenced in a study of T cell responses to AZD1222 COVID-19 vaccine. Method: immunoSEQ multiplex PCR; TCRdb's copy keeps in-frame clones and lacks some. Of about 78,000 clones listed, 90% are singletons. Source: peripheral blood, taken 28 days after the second AZD1222 dose. Source of these receptors: an adult who received the AZD1222 COVID-19 vaccine.

V and J are TRBV19 and TRBJ1-5, with 8 positions matching TRBD1. With V trimmed by 4 bases and J by 4 bases, 9 bases remained unmatched. There are 16 residues in the CDR3. CDR1 LNHDA and CDR2 SQIVND come from the germline V gene (reference sequence). The CDR3, as DNA: TGTGCCAGTAGTACCCCCCAGGGGGCAAGGAATCAGCCCCAGCATTTT. This encodes CASSTPQGARNQPQHF.

J is TRBJ1-1 and V is TRBV7-9; a possible D gene is TRBD1 (6 bases). The CDR3 covers 17 residues. V was pared by 1 base and J by 1 base, with 16 bases between. CDR1 and CDR2 (germline): SEHNR, FQNEAQ (reference sequence). CDR3 bases: TGTGCCAGCAGCTTAGATCGGGACAACCTCAGGAACACTGAAGCTTTCTTT. Protein sequence: CASSLDRDNLRNTEAFF.

This chain connects TRBV2 to TRBJ2-2; tentative D call: TRBD2 (6 bases). Deletions cut 6 bases from V and 6 bases from J, with 20 bases between. The V gene's germline CDR1 is SNHLY and CDR2 FYNNEI. This CDR3 comprises 16 residues. DNA of the CDR3: TGTGCCAGCAGGCACCCGTACATCTCTAGCGCCGGGGAGCTGTTTTTT. Encoded protein: CASRHPYISSAGELFF.

The J gene is TRBJ1-5, the V gene TRBV2; 10 bases match TRBD1. Germline CDR1 and CDR2: SNHLY and FYNNEI. There are 14 residues in the CDR3. V lost 6 bases to trimming and J lost 5 bases; unmatched junction nucleotides: 4. CDR3 nucleotide sequence: TGTGCCAGCAGGACAGGGGGCTACGATCAGCCCCAGCATTTT. Amino acid sequence: CASRTGGYDQPQHF.

V is TRBV6-4 and J is TRBJ1-2; D perhaps matches TRBD1 (6 bases). V was cut by 0 bases and J by 1 base, with 12 bases left in between. The CDR3 has 16 residues. Germline V gene lookup returns CDR1 MRHNA and CDR2 SNTAGT. The CDR3 sequence is CASSDSGRDNNYGYTF. The CDR3 bases are TGTGCCAGCAGTGACTCCGGTAGGGACAATAACTATGGCTACACCTTC.

J is TRBJ1-3 and V is TRBV4-3; no clear D gene. V was pared by 1 base and J by 0 bases, with 10 bases between. Germline CDR1 and CDR2: LGHNA and YSLEER. This CDR3 is built from 16 residues. DNA of the CDR3: TGCGCCAGCAGCCAAGCTGGGCATAACTCTGGAAACACCATATATTTT. Its translation is CASSQAGHNSGNTIYF.

This chain uses TRBV5-1 with TRBJ2-2; 12 bases agree with TRBD2. The J segment lost 5 bases and the V segment lost 6 bases, leaving 8 bases of the junction unmatched. This CDR3 is built from 16 residues. Germline CDR1 and CDR2: SGHRS and YFSETQ. The DNA for the CDR3 is TGCGCCAGCAACCAGCTAGCGGGAGGGCCTACCGGGGAGCTGTTTTTT. This translates into CASNQLAGGPTGELFF.

This sequence joins TRBV24-1 and TRBJ1-6, with D uncertain. This CDR3 is built from 13 residues. From germline, CDR1 is KGHDR and CDR2 SFDVKD. Trimming shortened V by 1 base and J by 7 bases, and 4 bases separated the two germline ends. DNA of the CDR3: TGTGCCACCAGTGATTTCCAGAATTCACCCCTCCACTTT. The encoded protein is CATSDFQNSPLHF.

This rearrangement joins TRBV28 to TRBJ2-2; D tentatively reads TRBD1 or TRBD2 (6 bases each). Germline values: CDR1 MDHEN, CDR2 SYDVKM. The CDR3 spans 13 residues. V dropped 3 bases and J dropped 7 bases, with 9 bases sitting between them. CDR3 amino acids: CASSFRGDGELFF. The CDR3 nucleotides are TGTGCCAGCAGTTTTAGGGGGGACGGGGAGCTGTTTTTT. Full variable domain (missing parts from reference TRBV28 and TRBJ2-2): DVKVTQSSRYLVKRTGEKVFLECVQDMDHENMFWYRQDPGLGLRLIYFSYDVKMKEKGDIPEGYSVSREKKERFSLILESASTNQTSMYLCASSFRGDGELFFGEGSRLTVL.

The J gene is TRBJ1-1, the V gene TRBV7-9; D is ambiguous. Deletions cut 4 bases from V and 1 base from J, with 7 bases between. The CDR3 runs to 13 residues. Germline loops: CDR1 SEHNR, CDR2 FQNEAQ (reference sequence). As DNA, the CDR3 is TGTGCCAGCAGCTCCCCCCAGAACACTGAAGCTTTCTTT. Translating it yields CASSSPQNTEAFF.